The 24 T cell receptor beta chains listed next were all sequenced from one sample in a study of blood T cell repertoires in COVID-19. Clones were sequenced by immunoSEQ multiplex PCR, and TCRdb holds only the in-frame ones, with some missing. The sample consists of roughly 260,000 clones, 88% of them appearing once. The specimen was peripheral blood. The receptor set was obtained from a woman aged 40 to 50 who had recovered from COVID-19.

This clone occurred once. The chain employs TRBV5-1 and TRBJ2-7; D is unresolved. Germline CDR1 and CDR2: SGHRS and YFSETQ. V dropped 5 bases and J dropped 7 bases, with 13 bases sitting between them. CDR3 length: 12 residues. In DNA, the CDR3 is TGCGCCAGCAGATCATCCAGTGAAGAGCAGTACTTC. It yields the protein CASRSSSEEQYF.

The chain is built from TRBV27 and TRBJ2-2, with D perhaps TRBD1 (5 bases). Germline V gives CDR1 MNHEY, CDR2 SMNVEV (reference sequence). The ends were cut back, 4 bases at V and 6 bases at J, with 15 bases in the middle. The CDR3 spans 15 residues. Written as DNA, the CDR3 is TGTGCCAGCAGTTCCATCAACTTACAGGCCGGGGAGCTGTTTTTT. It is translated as CASSSINLQAGELFF.

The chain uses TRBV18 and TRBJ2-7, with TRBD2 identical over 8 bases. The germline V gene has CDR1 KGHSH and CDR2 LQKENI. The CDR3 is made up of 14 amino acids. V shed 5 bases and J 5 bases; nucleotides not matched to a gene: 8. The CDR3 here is CASSDTGTSDEQYF. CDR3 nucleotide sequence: TGTGCCAGCTCAGATACCGGGACTAGTGACGAGCAGTACTTC.

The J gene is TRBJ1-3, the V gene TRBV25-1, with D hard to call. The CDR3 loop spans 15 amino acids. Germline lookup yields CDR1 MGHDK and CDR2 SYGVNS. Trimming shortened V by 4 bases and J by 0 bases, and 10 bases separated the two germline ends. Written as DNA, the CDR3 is TGTGCCAGCAGTGGAGACACGAGCTCTGGAAACACCATATATTTT. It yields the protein CASSGDTSSGNTIYF.

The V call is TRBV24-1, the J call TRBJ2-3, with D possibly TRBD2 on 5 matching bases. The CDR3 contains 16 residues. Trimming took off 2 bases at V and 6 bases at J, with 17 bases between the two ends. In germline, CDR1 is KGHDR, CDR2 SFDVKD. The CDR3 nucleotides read TGTGCCACCAGTGATTCGTTAGCGAATTGGAGGGATACGCAGTATTTT. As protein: CATSDSLANWRDTQYF.

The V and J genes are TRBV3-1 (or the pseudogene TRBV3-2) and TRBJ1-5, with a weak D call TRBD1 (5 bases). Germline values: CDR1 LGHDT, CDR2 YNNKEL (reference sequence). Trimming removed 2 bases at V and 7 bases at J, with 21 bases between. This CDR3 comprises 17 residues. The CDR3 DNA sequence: TGTGCCAGCAGCCAAAACACCCAGGGAGGCGTTGGGCAGCCCCAGCATTTT. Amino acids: CASSQNTQGGVGQPQHF.

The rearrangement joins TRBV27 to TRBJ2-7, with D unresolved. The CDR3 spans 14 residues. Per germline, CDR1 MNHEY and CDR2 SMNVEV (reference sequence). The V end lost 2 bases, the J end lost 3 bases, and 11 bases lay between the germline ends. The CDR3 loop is CASSLEARLYEQYF. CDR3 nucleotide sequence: TGTGCCAGCAGTTTAGAAGCGCGACTCTACGAGCAGTACTTC.

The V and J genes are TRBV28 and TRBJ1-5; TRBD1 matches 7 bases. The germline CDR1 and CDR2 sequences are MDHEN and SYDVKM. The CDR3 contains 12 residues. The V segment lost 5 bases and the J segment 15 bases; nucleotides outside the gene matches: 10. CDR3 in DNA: TGTGCCAGCAGTACACGGACAGGTTTCGGGCATTTT. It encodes CASSTRTGFGHF.

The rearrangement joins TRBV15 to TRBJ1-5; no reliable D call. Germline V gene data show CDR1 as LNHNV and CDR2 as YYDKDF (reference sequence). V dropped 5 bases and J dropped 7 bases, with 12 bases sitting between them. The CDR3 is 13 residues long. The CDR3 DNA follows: TGTGCCACCAGCGGAAGAACGGGGCAGCCCCAGCATTTT. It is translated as CATSGRTGQPQHF.

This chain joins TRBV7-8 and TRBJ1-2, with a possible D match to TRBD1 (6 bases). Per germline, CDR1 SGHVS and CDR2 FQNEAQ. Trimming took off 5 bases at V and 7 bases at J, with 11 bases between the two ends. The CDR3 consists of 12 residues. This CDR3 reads CASSPTGTGYTF. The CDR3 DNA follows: TGTGCCAGCAGCCCAACAGGGACTGGCTACACCTTC.

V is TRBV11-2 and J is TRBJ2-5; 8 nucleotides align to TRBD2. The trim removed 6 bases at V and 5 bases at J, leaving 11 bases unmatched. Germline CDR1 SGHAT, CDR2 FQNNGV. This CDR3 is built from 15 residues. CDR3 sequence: CASSRDPTSVETQYF. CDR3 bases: TGTGCCAGCAGTCGAGACCCGACTAGCGTTGAGACCCAGTACTTC.

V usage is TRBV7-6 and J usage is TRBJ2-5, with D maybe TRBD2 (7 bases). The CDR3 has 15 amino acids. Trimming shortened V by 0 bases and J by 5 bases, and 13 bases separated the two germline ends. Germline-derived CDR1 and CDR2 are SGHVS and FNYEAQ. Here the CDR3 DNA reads TGTGCCAGCAGCTTAGCGGGGGGGGCCTGGGAGACCCAGTACTTC. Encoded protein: CASSLAGGAWETQYF.

CDR3 nucleotides: TGCGCCAGCAGCTTTGCTTCGGGACAGGTCATTGCAGGCTACACCTTC. Protein sequence: CASSFASGQVIAGYTF. The chain is built from TRBV5-1 and TRBJ1-2; 8 bases are shared with TRBD1. This CDR3 spans 16 amino acids. Germline-derived CDR1 and CDR2 are SGHRS and YFSETQ. The V segment lost 2 bases and the J segment 8 bases; nucleotides outside the gene matches: 14. The whole variable domain, remainder taken from reference TRBV5-1 and TRBJ1-2, is KAGVTQTPRYLIKTRGQQVTLSCSPISGHRSVSWYQQTPGQGLQFLFEYFSETQRNKGNFPGRFSGRQFSNSRSEMNVSTLELGDSALYLCASSFASGQVIAGYTFGSGTRLTVV.

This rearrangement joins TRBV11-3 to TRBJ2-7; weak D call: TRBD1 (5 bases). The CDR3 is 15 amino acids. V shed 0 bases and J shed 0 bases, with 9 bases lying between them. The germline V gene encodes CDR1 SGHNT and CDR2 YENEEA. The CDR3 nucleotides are TGTGCCAGCAGCTTAGAATGGGGCCCCTCCTACGAGCAGTACTTC. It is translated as CASSLEWGPSYEQYF.

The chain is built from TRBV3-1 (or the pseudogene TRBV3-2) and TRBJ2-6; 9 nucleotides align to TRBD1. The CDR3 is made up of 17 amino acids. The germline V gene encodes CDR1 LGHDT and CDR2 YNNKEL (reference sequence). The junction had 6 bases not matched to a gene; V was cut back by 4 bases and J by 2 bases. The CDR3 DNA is TGTGCCAGCAGCCCCGGACAGGGGTCCCCTGGGGCCAACGTCCTGACTTTC. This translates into CASSPGQGSPGANVLTF.

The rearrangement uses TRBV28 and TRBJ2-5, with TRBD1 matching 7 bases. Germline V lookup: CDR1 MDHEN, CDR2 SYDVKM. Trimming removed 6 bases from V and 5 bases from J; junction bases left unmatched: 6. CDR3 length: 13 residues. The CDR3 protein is CASSDRVPETQYF. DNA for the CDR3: TGTGCCAGCAGCGACAGGGTGCCCGAGACCCAGTACTTC.

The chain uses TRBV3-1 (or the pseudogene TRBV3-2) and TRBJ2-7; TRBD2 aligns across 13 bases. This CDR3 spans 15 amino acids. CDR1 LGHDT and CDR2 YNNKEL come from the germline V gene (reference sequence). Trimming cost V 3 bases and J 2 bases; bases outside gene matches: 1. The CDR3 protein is CASSQGLAGPYEQYF. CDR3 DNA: TGTGCCAGCAGCCAGGGACTAGCGGGACCCTACGAGCAGTACTTC.

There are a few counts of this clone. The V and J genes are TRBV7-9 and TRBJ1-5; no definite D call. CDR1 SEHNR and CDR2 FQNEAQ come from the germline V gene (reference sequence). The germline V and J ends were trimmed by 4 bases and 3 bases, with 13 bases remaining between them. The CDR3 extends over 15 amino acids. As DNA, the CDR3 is TGTGCCAGCAGCTCTACCCGAACCCCCAATCAGCCCCAGCATTTT. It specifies CASSSTRTPNQPQHF.

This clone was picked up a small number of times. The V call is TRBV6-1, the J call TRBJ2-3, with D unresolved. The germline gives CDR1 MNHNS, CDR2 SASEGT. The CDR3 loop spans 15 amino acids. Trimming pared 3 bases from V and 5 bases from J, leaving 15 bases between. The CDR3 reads CASSDDLKARDTQYF. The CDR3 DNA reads TGTGCCAGCAGTGATGATCTGAAAGCACGAGATACGCAGTATTTT.

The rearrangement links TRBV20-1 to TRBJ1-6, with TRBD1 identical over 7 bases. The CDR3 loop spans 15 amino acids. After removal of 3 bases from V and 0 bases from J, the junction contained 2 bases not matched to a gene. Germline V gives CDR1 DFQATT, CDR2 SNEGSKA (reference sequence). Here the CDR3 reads CSASAGGSYNSPLHF. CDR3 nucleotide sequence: TGCAGTGCTAGTGCAGGGGGCTCCTATAATTCACCCCTCCACTTT.

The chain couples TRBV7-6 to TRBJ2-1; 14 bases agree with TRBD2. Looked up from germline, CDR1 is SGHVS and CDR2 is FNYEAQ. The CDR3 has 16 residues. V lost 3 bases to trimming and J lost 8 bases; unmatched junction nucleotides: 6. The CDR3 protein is CASSFAGTSGSDEQFF. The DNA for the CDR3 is TGTGCCAGCAGCTTCGCCGGGACTAGCGGGAGCGATGAGCAGTTCTTC.

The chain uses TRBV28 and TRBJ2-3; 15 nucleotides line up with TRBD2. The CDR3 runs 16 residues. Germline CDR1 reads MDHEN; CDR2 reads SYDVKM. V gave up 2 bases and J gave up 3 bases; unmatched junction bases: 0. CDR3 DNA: TGTGCCAGCAGTTTAGGACTAGCGGGAGGGACAGATACGCAGTATTTT. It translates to CASSLGLAGGTDTQYF.

The DNA for the CDR3 is TGCGCCAGCAGCCCTGACAGGGGGTACTATGGCTACACCTTC. It codes for CASSPDRGYYGYTF. The chain carries TRBV5-1 and TRBJ1-2; 9 bases fit TRBD1. CDR1 and CDR2 from the germline V gene are SGHRS and YFSETQ. V shed 4 bases and J 3 bases; nucleotides not matched to a gene: 4. The CDR3 totals 14 residues.

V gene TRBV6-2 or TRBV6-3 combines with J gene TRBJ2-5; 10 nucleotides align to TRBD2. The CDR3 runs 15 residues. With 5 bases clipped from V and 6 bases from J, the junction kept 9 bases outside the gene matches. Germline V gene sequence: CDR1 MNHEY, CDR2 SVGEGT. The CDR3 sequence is CASSTDSGGRKTQYF. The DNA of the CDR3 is TGTGCCAGCAGTACCGATAGCGGGGGGCGAAAGACCCAGTACTTC.